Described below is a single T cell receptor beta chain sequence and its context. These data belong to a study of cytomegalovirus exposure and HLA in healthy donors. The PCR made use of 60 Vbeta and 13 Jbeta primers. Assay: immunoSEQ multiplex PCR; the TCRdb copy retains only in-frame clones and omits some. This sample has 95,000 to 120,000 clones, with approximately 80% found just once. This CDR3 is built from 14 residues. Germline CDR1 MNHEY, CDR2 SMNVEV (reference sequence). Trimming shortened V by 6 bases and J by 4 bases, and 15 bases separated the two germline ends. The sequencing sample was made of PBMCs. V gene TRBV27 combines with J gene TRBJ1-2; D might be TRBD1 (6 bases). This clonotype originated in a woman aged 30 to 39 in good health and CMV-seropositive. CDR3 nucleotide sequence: TGTGCCAGCAGGGGGGCCAGACCTTTCTATGGCTACACCTTC. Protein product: CASRGARPFYGYTF.